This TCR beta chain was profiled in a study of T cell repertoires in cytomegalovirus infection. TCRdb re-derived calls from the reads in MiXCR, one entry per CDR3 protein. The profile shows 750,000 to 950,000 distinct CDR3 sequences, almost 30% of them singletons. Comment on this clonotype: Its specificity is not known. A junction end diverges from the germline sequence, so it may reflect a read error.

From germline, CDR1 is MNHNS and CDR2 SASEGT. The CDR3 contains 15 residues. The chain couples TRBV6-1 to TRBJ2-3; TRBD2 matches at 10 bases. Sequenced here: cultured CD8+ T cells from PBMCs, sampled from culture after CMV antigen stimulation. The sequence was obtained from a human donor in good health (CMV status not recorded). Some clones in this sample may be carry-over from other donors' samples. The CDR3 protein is CASGLLAGSTATQYF. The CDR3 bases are TGTGCCAGCGGCCTACTAGCGGGGAGCACAGCTACGCAGTATTTT.